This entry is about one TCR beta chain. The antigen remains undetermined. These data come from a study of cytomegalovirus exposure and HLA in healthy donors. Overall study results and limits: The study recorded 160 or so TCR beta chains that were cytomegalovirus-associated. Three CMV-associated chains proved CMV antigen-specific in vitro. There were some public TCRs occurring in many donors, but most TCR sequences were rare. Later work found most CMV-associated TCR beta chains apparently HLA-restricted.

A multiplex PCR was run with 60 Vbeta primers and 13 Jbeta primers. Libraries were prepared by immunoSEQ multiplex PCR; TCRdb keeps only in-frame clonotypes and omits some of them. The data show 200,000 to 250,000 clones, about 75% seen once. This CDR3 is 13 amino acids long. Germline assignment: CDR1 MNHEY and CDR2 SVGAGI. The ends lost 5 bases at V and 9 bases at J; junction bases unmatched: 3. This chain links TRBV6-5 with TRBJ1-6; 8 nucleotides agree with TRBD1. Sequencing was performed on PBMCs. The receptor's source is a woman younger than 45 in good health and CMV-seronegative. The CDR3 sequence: CASSGDRGSPLHF. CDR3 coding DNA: TGTGCCAGCAGTGGTGACAGGGGTTCACCCCTCCACTTT.